The source of this TCR beta chain is a study of early T cells in non-severe SARS-CoV-2 infection. In this sample, this clonotype turned up a few times. TCRdb used MiXCR to reprocess the 5' RACE reads, holding one entry per CDR3 protein. The sample holds tens of thousands of distinct CDR3 sequences; 9% are singletons and the top ten take 13%. CDR1 and CDR2 from the germline V gene are SGDLS and YYNGEE. The CDR3 is 14 amino acids. Trimming pared 2 bases from V and 0 bases from J, leaving 5 bases between. Sequencing was performed on whole blood. The receptor comes from an adult who was a healthcare worker with PCR-confirmed SARS-CoV-2 infection or an uninfected control (not recorded which). The chain uses TRBV9 and TRBJ2-2, with D uncertain. The CDR3, as DNA: TGTGCCAGCAGCGTCTCGCCGAACACCGGGGAGCTGTTTTTT. Translation gives CASSVSPNTGELFF. Variable domain in full (rest from reference TRBV9 and TRBJ2-2): DSGVTQTPKHLITATGQRVTLRCSPRSGDLSVYWYQQSLDQGLQFLIQYYNGEERAKGNILERFSAQQFPDLHSELNLSSLELGDSALYFCASSVSPNTGELFFGEGSRLTVL.